Listed here is a single TCR beta chain. This clonotype showed up just a few times. There is no known antigen for this receptor. One base away there is no much larger clone; base qualities are not given. This sample stems from a study of HIV-infected children after antiretroviral therapy interruption (dated by TCRdb to between 2018 and 2021). Broadly, across the study: The study included eight children, four on planned treatment interruption and four on continuous treatment, and all eight had a CD4+ count above 500 and a viral load below 50 copies/ml. Alongside measurements of thymic output, TCR repertoires of children on planned treatment interruption were compared with TCR repertoires of children on continuous antiretroviral treatment. Median age was about 9.8 years in the interruption group and approximately 8 years in the continuous treatment group. Interruption-arm samples came from week 0, week 12, end of interruption (week 24 or 48), and about 3 years after study end. In the continuous-treatment arm, samples from corresponding weeks 0, 48 and 150 were analyzed. Most participating children had recorded exposure to EBV and CMV.

Broader findings and caveats from the paper: The sorted CD45RA+ naive cells might contain minor non-naive CD45RA+ populations, such as EMRA or stem memory cells. The small number of patients is a limitation, and caution is needed when interpreting the data. For naive CD4+ repertoires of PTI patients, CDR3 sharing between time points dropped once interruption began, while many sequences were shared between the end of interruption and 3 years later. An increase in the naive CD4+ Gini coefficient was observed by the end of treatment interruption, suggesting clonal expansion, and a return to baseline was observed by 3 years.

The sample's treatment or condition label, decoded: PENTA 11 planned treatment interruption arm or continuous ART arm. Children from the United Kingdom aged 2 to 15 years who had been given at least three-drug ART for at least 24 weeks were enrolled as participants. Cryopreserved PBMCs containing at least 5 million viable cells were required, and a few candidate patients were excluded because of low viable PBMC yield. Naive CD4+ CD45RA+ CD45RO- T cells were FACS-sorted from thawed PBMCs on a FACSAria III cell sorter. Sorted cells were fixed, and RNA was extracted using the RNeasy FFPE kit followed by the RNeasy Micro kit. Library prep was done by 3' RACE. TCR libraries were built from RNA using a 3' RACE protocol with unique molecular identifiers to correct PCR amplification bias. Amplicon libraries were pooled in groups of up to 12 and sequenced on an Illumina MiSeq using v2 2x250 paired-end chemistry. Concerning the study's data processing: Reads were processed with Decombinator to assign V and J genes and CDR3, with barcode-based error and PCR bias correction. Before the Gini coefficient was calculated with the R ineq package, repertoires were subsampled to the same depth. CDR3 similarity was assessed with GLIPH, Hamming distance and a shared triplet metric. TCRdb cleaned the public reads at Q25 with fastp, built clones with MiXCR and kept in-frame beta chains. Each CDR3 protein gets just one entry, which takes the most common genes and DNA from the rows behind it. These V and J calls are TCRdb output, not the study's own analysis. This sample gives some 41,000 distinct CDR3 sequences in total; approximately 7% of them show up just once. More than 0.85% of the sample is held by the ten biggest clonotypes.

For CDR1 and CDR2, the germline V gene (reference sequence) lists MNHEY and SMNVEV. From the cysteine up to the phenylalanine, the CDR3 has a length of 15 residues. The DNA shown is the 45-base CDR3, in frame from base 1. Ends trimmed: V by 7 bases, J by 0 bases; bases unmatched to a gene: 7. The chain is encoded by TRBV27 joined to TRBJ1-1; 8 central bases correspond to TRBD1. Sequencing used CD45RA+ CD4+ T cells from PBMCs, pooled from several time points, obtained from a donor given antiretroviral therapy, either interrupted or continuous. The cell subset or site label corresponds to: naive CD4+ CD45RA+ CD45RO- T cells. The receptor comes from a pool of human donors with HIV. The sequenced DNA: TGTGCCAGCATACTTACGACAGGGGTGAACACTGAAGCTTTCTTT. It translates as CASILTTGVNTEAFF.